The 18 T cell receptor beta chains below come from one sample, sequenced in a study of T cells after yellow fever vaccination. TCRdb re-analysed the 5' RACE reads in MiXCR, keeping a single row per CDR3 protein. Of 120,000 or so distinct CDR3 sequences listed, more than 5.5% were seen once; the top ten hold approximately 2.7%. The material sequenced was CD4+ T cells sorted from PBMCs, taken around 45 days after the first yellow fever vaccination. These receptors were taken from a young man who received the YFV17D yellow fever vaccine.

This clonotype has at least ten counts. The chain recombines TRBV4-3 with TRBJ2-2; TRBD2 matches at 12 bases. CDR3 length: 17 residues. V was clipped by 6 bases and J by 6 bases; unmatched bases: 11. The germline CDR1 and CDR2 sequences are LGHNA and YSLEER. The CDR3 DNA is TGCGCCAGCAGAACGGGCCTACTAGCGGGGGGTTCCGGGGAGCTGTTTTTT. It codes for CASRTGLLAGGSGELFF.

This clonotype was seen at least ten times. The chain has TRBV5-1 and TRBJ2-2, with D perhaps TRBD1 (6 bases). CDR1 SGHRS and CDR2 YFSETQ come from the germline V gene. V was pared by 6 bases and J by 5 bases, with 14 bases between. The length of the CDR3 is 14 residues. CDR3 nucleotides: TGCGCCAGCACCCCTTGGGGGCTTACCGGGGAGCTGTTTTTT. It translates to CASTPWGLTGELFF.

This rearrangement joins TRBV10-2 to TRBJ2-7; a weak D match, TRBD2 (5 bases). The V and J ends lost 3 bases and 3 bases respectively, with 15 bases between them. Germline CDR1 is WSHSY and CDR2 is SAAADI. The CDR3 is 15 amino acids. The CDR3: CASSDPSGLFYEQYF. Written as DNA, the CDR3 is TGCGCCAGCAGTGACCCTAGTGGACTCTTCTACGAGCAGTACTTC.

This clonotype was observed many times. This sequence joins TRBV20-1 and TRBJ2-7, with D hard to call. The CDR3 sequence is 13 residues long. Trimming took 3 bases from V and 2 from J, leaving 11 bases between them. CDR1 and CDR2 from the germline V gene are DFQATT and SNEGSKA (reference sequence). For the CDR3, the DNA is TGCAGTGCTAGCGTCGAAGCCCCCTACGAGCAGTACTTC. This encodes CSASVEAPYEQYF.

This clonotype was detected many times. V usage is TRBV5-1 and J usage is TRBJ2-3, with D possibly being TRBD2 (6 bases). V was shortened by 4 bases and J by 6 bases, with 15 bases between the two germline ends. Per the germline V gene, CDR1 is SGHRS and CDR2 is YFSETQ. The CDR3 consists of 14 residues. CDR3 sequence reads: CASSPEGSADTQYF. In DNA, the CDR3 is TGCGCCAGCAGCCCGGAGGGGAGTGCGGATACGCAGTATTTT.

This clonotype has a count of ten or more. This rearrangement joins TRBV27 to TRBJ1-6, with D perhaps TRBD1 (5 bases). Germline V CDR1 and CDR2: MNHEY, SMNVEV (reference sequence). Trimming cost V 4 bases and J 8 bases, with 12 bases left between them. This CDR3 is built from 14 residues. The DNA of the CDR3 is TGTGCCAGCAGTTATGGGGGTCTCGATTCACCCCTCCACTTT. This sequence encodes CASSYGGLDSPLHF.

Many counts were recorded for this clonotype. V usage is TRBV5-1 and J usage is TRBJ2-4; maybe TRBD1 (6 bases). Germline values: CDR1 SGHRS, CDR2 YFSETQ. The CDR3 spans 15 residues. V was trimmed by 1 base and J by 3 bases, leaving 11 bases between them. The CDR3 reads CASSLTGSDKNIQYF. The CDR3, as DNA: TGCGCCAGCAGCTTGACAGGGAGTGACAAAAACATTCAGTACTTC.

This clonotype was seen only a few times. The V and J genes are TRBV18 and TRBJ1-2; the match to TRBD1 covers 8 bases. Looked up from germline, CDR1 is KGHSH and CDR2 is LQKENI. This CDR3 contains 13 residues. V lost 6 bases, J lost 6 bases, and 6 bases stayed unmatched. The CDR3 DNA is TGTGCCAGCTCCCGGACAGGGCCCGATGGCTACACCTTC. This codes for CASSRTGPDGYTF.

This clonotype was seen ten or more times. The chain combines TRBV4-3 with TRBJ1-5; tentative D call: TRBD1 (5 bases). Trimming left V 0 bases short and J 3 bases short, with 9 bases between. Germline V gene lookup returns CDR1 LGHNA and CDR2 YSLEER. The CDR3 covers 15 residues. CDR3 residues: CASSQDPTVNQPQHF. As DNA, the CDR3 is TGCGCCAGCAGCCAAGACCCGACAGTCAATCAGCCCCAGCATTTT.

This clonotype was counted at least ten times. J is TRBJ1-4 and V is TRBV4-1; D remains unclear. The CDR3 extends over 18 amino acids. V shed 1 base and J shed 6 bases, with 21 bases lying between them. CDR1 is MGHRA, CDR2 YSYEKL, per germline. The CDR3 region is CASSQARSPRLSDEKLFF. In DNA, the CDR3 is TGCGCCAGCAGCCAAGCAAGAAGCCCTCGCTTATCGGATGAAAAACTGTTTTTT.

This chain links TRBV6-2 or TRBV6-3 with TRBJ1-5; a weak D match, TRBD1 (5 bases). Germline lookup yields CDR1 MNHEY and CDR2 SVGEGT. The germline V and J ends were trimmed by 5 bases and 3 bases, with 20 bases remaining between them. The CDR3 is 17 amino acids. The CDR3 here is CASSTRQWMMNNQPQHF. The CDR3 region has the DNA TGTGCCAGCAGTACCCGACAGTGGATGATGAACAATCAGCCCCAGCATTTT.

The gene calls are TRBV18 and TRBJ1-4; D gene uncertain. Looked up from germline, CDR1 is KGHSH and CDR2 is LQKENI. The CDR3 runs to 13 residues. V was clipped by 8 bases and J by 4 bases, with 11 bases between them. This chain's CDR3 is CASRPRDNEKLFF. CDR3 coding DNA: TGTGCCAGCCGGCCACGGGATAATGAAAAACTGTTTTTT.

The chain recombines TRBV19 with TRBJ1-5, with a tentative D call TRBD1 (5 bases). The CDR3 is made up of 15 amino acids. The V gene's germline CDR1 is LNHDA and CDR2 SQIVND (reference sequence). The germline V and J ends were trimmed by 6 bases and 2 bases, with 14 bases remaining between them. The CDR3 protein is CASSYETVGNQPQHF. The CDR3 nucleotides read TGTGCCAGTAGCTACGAGACAGTGGGCAATCAGCCCCAGCATTTT.

This clonotype appeared a few times. The rearrangement uses TRBV5-1 and TRBJ2-5; 9 nucleotides line up with TRBD1. Germline V lookup: CDR1 SGHRS, CDR2 YFSETQ. CDR3 length: 16 amino acids. Losses at the gene ends were 4 bases for V and 3 bases for J; bases not matched to a gene: 10. The CDR3 DNA follows: TGCGCCAGCAGCACCACAGGGGGCGAAGTAAAAGAGACCCAGTACTTC. Amino acids: CASSTTGGEVKETQYF. The whole variable domain, remainder taken from reference TRBV5-1 and TRBJ2-5, is KAGVTQTPRYLIKTRGQQVTLSCSPISGHRSVSWYQQTPGQGLQFLFEYFSETQRNKGNFPGRFSGRQFSNSRSEMNVSTLELGDSALYLCASSTTGGEVKETQYFGPGTRLLVL.

This clonotype occurred many times. The CDR3 bases are TGTGCCATCAGTGAGGCCCGGGGTCCCAGCTCCTACGAGCAGTACTTC. It translates to CAISEARGPSSYEQYF. The chain is built from TRBV10-3 and TRBJ2-7, with TRBD2 as a possible D gene (5 bases). The CDR3 runs to 16 residues. Germline V lookup: CDR1 ENHRY, CDR2 SYGVKD. V lost 2 bases, J lost 0 bases, and 14 bases lay in between.

CDR3 nucleotides: TGCGCCAGCAGCTTGGGTACGGGGGGCCACTCCTACAATGAGCAGTTCTTC. This translates into CASSLGTGGHSYNEQFF. This chain connects TRBV5-1 to TRBJ2-1; a weak D match, TRBD2 (7 bases). The germline V gene has CDR1 SGHRS and CDR2 YFSETQ. V lost 0 bases to trimming and J lost 0 bases, with 13 bases between them. The length of the CDR3 is 17 residues.

This clonotype was observed a handful of times. This chain connects TRBV24-1 to TRBJ2-3; possibly TRBD2 for D (6 bases). The CDR3 is 16 amino acids. V dropped 2 bases and J dropped 2 bases, with 13 bases sitting between them. Germline CDR1 KGHDR, CDR2 SFDVKD. CDR3 sequence: CATSDSGGIPTDTQYF. The CDR3 DNA sequence: TGTGCCACCAGTGATTCCGGCGGGATTCCCACAGATACGCAGTATTTT.

This clonotype has a count of ten or more. The rearrangement joins TRBV28 to TRBJ1-3, with 9 bases aligning to TRBD1. J gave up 0 bases and V 6 bases, and 6 bases lay outside the gene matches. The CDR3 sequence is 16 residues long. Germline CDR1 reads MDHEN; CDR2 reads SYDVKM. The CDR3: CASRPQGANSGNTIYF. CDR3 sequence (DNA): TGTGCCAGCAGGCCACAGGGGGCTAACTCTGGAAACACCATATATTTT.